The following is a T cell receptor (beta chain) sequence with its context. As yet, its antigen is unknown. A CD45RA-negative memory subset and a CD45RA+ naive subset were separated from the CD4+ cells. The data derive from a study of shared clonotypes between healthy human individuals. This CDR3 has 15 residues. V shed 6 bases and J shed 5 bases, with 19 bases lying between them. CDR1 MGHRA and CDR2 YSYEKL come from the germline V gene. Study observations and caveats: Non-shared clonotypes showed lower generation probabilities than clonotypes common to all four donors.

The repertoire was sequenced with immunoSEQ multiplex PCR; TCRdb's copy has only in-frame clones and lacks some. The sample has 2 million to 2.5 million clones; 80% to 95% are singletons. This sequence was found in a man younger than 35 in good health. Some clones in this sample may be carry-over from other donors' samples. The chain links TRBV4-1 to TRBJ2-5; TRBD1 might be the D (5 bases). Sequenced: naive CD4+ T cells from PBMCs. Stated subset: CD45RA+ positively selected. CDR3 DNA sequence: TGCGCCAGCAGTCCAAGAGTAGGGGTGGGGGAGACCCAGTACTTC. This translates into CASSPRVGVGETQYF.